The TCR beta chain under discussion was sequenced for a study of identical twins. One entry per CDR3 protein, called by TCRdb with MiXCR from the 5' RACE reads. This table holds 450,000 or so distinct CDR3 sequences, 14% found once. Concerning this clonotype itself: The antigen remains undetermined.

Study-level findings and limits: For cord blood, abundant beta clonotypes had fewer insertions, unlike memory repertoires, which showed none.

The CDR3 runs 18 residues. Germline CDR1 reads MGHRA; CDR2 reads YSYEKL. Between the trimmed V and J ends, which lost 1 base and 2 bases, there was a span of 19 bases. This sample also belongs to another study, concerning yellow fever vaccine responses in identical twins.

The rearrangement uses TRBV4-1 and TRBJ2-3; either TRBD1 or TRBD2 may fit D (5 bases each). The specimen was CD4+ T cells sorted from blood. The origin of this receptor is a young woman in good health. In DNA, the CDR3 is TGCGCCAGCAGCCAAGTTGTGGGGGATCGACCGATCACAGATACGCAGTATTTT. Residues: CASSQVVGDRPITDTQYF.